Here is one TCR beta chain with its context. Its matching antigen is unknown. V lost 4 bases and J lost 7; bases outside the gene matches: 10. Germline V gene lookup returns CDR1 LNHDA and CDR2 SQIVND (reference sequence). CDR3 size: 16 residues. The sample comes from a study of shared clonotypes between healthy human individuals. Assay: immunoSEQ multiplex PCR; the TCRdb copy retains only in-frame clones and omits some. This sample has hundreds of thousands of clones, with 98% found just once. Study-level results: Only blood underwent sampling, and tissue repertoires likely differ.

CD45RO-negative cells were positively selected for CCR7, leaving out terminally differentiated effector memory CD45RA+ cells. Material: naive CD8+ T cells sorted from blood. The clonotype was recovered from a man under 40 in good health. The chain carries TRBV19 and TRBJ2-1, with 10 bases aligning to TRBD1. In nucleotides, the CDR3 is TGTGCCAGTAGTAGCGGGGGACAGGGGAGATGGAATGAGCAGTTCTTC. Its protein product is CASSSGGQGRWNEQFF.